The 29 T cell receptor beta chains reported below all come from one sample, sequenced in a study of blood T cell repertoires in COVID-19. Sequencing was performed with immunoSEQ multiplex PCR; in TCRdb, only in-frame clones are kept and a portion is missing. The sample carries about 300,000 clones, approximately 83% recorded once. Sequencing used peripheral blood. Receptors originate from a human donor in a cohort sampled during active COVID-19.

The chain combines TRBV5-1 with TRBJ2-7, with 7 bases aligning to TRBD2. After removal of 1 base from V and 4 bases from J, the junction contained 8 bases not matched to a gene. Germline assignment: CDR1 SGHRS and CDR2 YFSETQ. The CDR3 spans 15 residues. The CDR3 nucleotides are TGCGCCAGCAGCTTGTCGTCTAGCGGCCAATACGAGCAGTACTTC. Translation: CASSLSSSGQYEQYF.

The chain employs TRBV30 and TRBJ1-4, with 8 bases aligning to TRBD1. The CDR3 sequence is 14 residues long. V lost 4 bases, J lost 5 bases, and 6 bases stayed unmatched. The germline CDR1 and CDR2 sequences are GTSNPN and SVGIG (reference sequence). The CDR3 spells CAWNFPGGNEKLFF. The CDR3, as DNA: TGTGCCTGGAACTTTCCAGGGGGCAATGAAAAACTGTTTTTT. Variable domain in full (rest from reference TRBV30 and TRBJ1-4): SQTIHQWPATLVQPVGSPLSLECTVEGTSNPNLYWYRQAAGRGLQLLFYSVGIGQISSEVPQNLSASRPQDRQFILSSKKLLLSDSGFYLCAWNFPGGNEKLFFGSGTQLSVL.

This clone was counted between two and nine times. This sequence joins TRBV6-5 and TRBJ2-7, with 10 bases fitting TRBD1. Looked up from germline, CDR1 is MNHEY and CDR2 is SVGAGI. The junction had 6 bases not matched to a gene; V was cut back by 6 bases and J by 1 base. CDR3 size: 15 residues. CDR3 residues: CASRSDRGLSYEQYF. In DNA form, the CDR3 reads TGTGCCAGCAGATCCGACAGGGGGCTATCCTACGAGCAGTACTTC.

This clone occurred many times. This chain links TRBV7-9 with TRBJ2-7; TRBD2 matches at 10 bases. CDR1 and CDR2 (germline): SEHNR, FQNEAQ (reference sequence). J lost 1 base, V lost 5 bases, and 5 bases had no gene match. The CDR3 loop spans 15 amino acids. CDR3 in amino acids: CASSTSSGRSYEQYF. Here the CDR3 DNA reads TGTGCCAGCAGCACTTCTAGCGGGAGATCCTACGAGCAGTACTTC. The full variable domain, its missing parts supplied by reference TRBV7-9 and TRBJ2-7, is DTGVSQNPRHKITKRGQNVTFRCDPISEHNRLYWYRQTLGQGPEFLTYFQNEAQLEKSRLLSDRFSAERPKGSFSTLEIQRTEQGDSAMYLCASSTSSGRSYEQYFGPGTRLTVT.

The genes are TRBV11-2 and TRBJ2-7; TRBD2 might be the D (6 bases). Germline V gene lookup returns CDR1 SGHAT and CDR2 FQNNGV. Between the trimmed V and J ends, which lost 2 bases and 7 bases, there was a span of 9 bases. The CDR3 loop spans 12 amino acids. The CDR3 region is CASSLIGLEQYF. The CDR3 coding sequence is TGTGCCAGCAGCTTAATTGGACTAGAGCAGTACTTC.

The rearrangement uses TRBV27 and TRBJ2-7, with 14 bases lining up with TRBD2. The CDR3 spans 21 residues. Germline V lookup: CDR1 MNHEY, CDR2 SMNVEV (reference sequence). V gave up 4 bases and J gave up 0 bases; unmatched junction bases: 17. The CDR3 protein is CASSSRGETSGRAKSSYEQYF. The CDR3 DNA sequence: TGTGCCAGCAGTTCAAGGGGGGAGACTAGCGGGAGGGCCAAGAGCTCCTACGAGCAGTACTTC.

In regard to this clone: The sample carries other DNA sequences with the same CDR3. The chain links TRBV5-1 to TRBJ1-1; 8 bases line up with TRBD1. Germline values: CDR1 SGHRS, CDR2 YFSETQ. V shed 1 base and J 6 bases; nucleotides not matched to a gene: 2. CDR3 size: 13 residues. Here the CDR3 reads CASSLTGGAEAFF. As DNA, the CDR3 is TGCGCCAGCAGCTTGACAGGGGGAGCTGAAGCTTTCTTT.

J is TRBJ2-7 and V is TRBV6-6, with a tentative D call TRBD2 (6 bases). Germline CDR1 reads MNHNY; CDR2 reads SVGAGI (reference sequence). V lost 8 bases and J 3 bases, leaving 11 bases between the germline ends. The CDR3 runs to 12 residues. The CDR3 region is CASGRRNYEQYF. CDR3 DNA: TGTGCCAGCGGGAGGCGGAACTACGAGCAGTACTTC.

The V call is TRBV2, the J call TRBJ2-7; 9 bases align to TRBD2. The CDR3 extends over 16 amino acids. Trimming removed 6 bases from V and 1 base from J; junction bases left unmatched: 10. Germline CDR1 reads SNHLY; CDR2 reads FYNNEI. CDR3 residues: CASRVSGSPSSYEQYF. Written as DNA, the CDR3 is TGTGCCAGCAGGGTTAGCGGGAGCCCTTCATCCTACGAGCAGTACTTC.

The chain links TRBV27 to TRBJ2-5; D may be TRBD1 (6 bases). Germline assignment: CDR1 MNHEY and CDR2 SMNVEV (reference sequence). This CDR3 comprises 13 residues. V lost 4 bases, J lost 5 bases, and 11 bases lay in between. DNA for the CDR3: TGTGCCAGCAGTTCTACAGGGTTGGAGACCCAGTACTTC. Translation gives CASSSTGLETQYF.

This chain joins TRBV6-5 and TRBJ2-4; 7 nucleotides line up with TRBD1. Germline V gene lookup returns CDR1 MNHEY and CDR2 SVGAGI. The CDR3 totals 15 residues. After removal of 2 bases from V and 3 bases from J, the junction contained 4 bases not matched to a gene. CDR3 in amino acids: CASSYTAGGKNIQYF. The CDR3 DNA reads TGTGCCAGCAGTTACACGGCAGGGGGCAAAAACATTCAGTACTTC.

This chain links TRBV3-1 (or the pseudogene TRBV3-2) with TRBJ1-1, with a possible D match to TRBD1 (5 bases). V lost 2 bases and J lost 4, with 8 bases in between. CDR3 size: 13 residues. Germline CDR1 LGHDT, CDR2 YNNKEL (reference sequence). The CDR3 nucleotides are TGTGCCAGCAGCCAACTAGGGGTCACTGAAGCTTTCTTT. This translates into CASSQLGVTEAFF.

The rearrangement links TRBV6-5 to TRBJ2-1, with a tentative D call TRBD2 (6 bases). V was shortened by 5 bases and J by 3 bases, with 11 bases between the two germline ends. Germline values: CDR1 MNHEY, CDR2 SVGAGI. The CDR3 is 14 amino acids. This chain's CDR3 is CASSRSGFYNEQFF. The CDR3 DNA is TGTGCCAGCAGTAGAAGCGGGTTCTACAATGAGCAGTTCTTC.

V is TRBV5-6 and J is TRBJ2-3; 10 bases match TRBD2. After removal of 4 bases from V and 5 bases from J, the junction contained 13 bases not matched to a gene. The CDR3 length is 17 residues. Germline V CDR1 and CDR2: SGHDT, YYEEEE. The CDR3 sequence: CASSTPLAGGAGDTQYF. As DNA, the CDR3 is TGTGCCAGCAGCACCCCATTAGCGGGAGGAGCGGGAGATACGCAGTATTTT. Combining the CDR3 with reference TRBV5-6 and TRBJ2-3 gives the whole variable domain DAGVTQSPTHLIKTRGQQVTLRCSPKSGHDTVSWYQQALGQGPQFIFQYYEEEERQRGNFPDRFSGHQFPNYSSELNVNALLLGDSALYLCASSTPLAGGAGDTQYFGPGTRLTVL.

The chain combines TRBV6-6 with TRBJ2-7, with TRBD2 matching 9 bases. Germline V gene data show CDR1 as MNHNY and CDR2 as SVGAGI (reference sequence). V was clipped by 6 bases and J by 3 bases; unmatched bases: 6. The CDR3 runs 14 residues. In DNA, the CDR3 is TGTGCCAGCAGCGCGCGACTAGCGGACTACGAGCAGTACTTC. It translates to CASSARLADYEQYF.

V is TRBV7-9 and J is TRBJ2-7, with D perhaps matching TRBD1 (6 bases). CDR1 and CDR2 from the germline V gene are SEHNR and FQNEAQ (reference sequence). The CDR3 covers 14 residues. Trimming pared 3 bases from V and 6 bases from J, leaving 15 bases between. CDR3 protein: CASSFEQGSREQYF. The CDR3, as DNA: TGTGCCAGCAGCTTTGAACAGGGAAGTCGCGAGCAGTACTTC.

V gene TRBV9 combines with J gene TRBJ1-1, with 7 positions matching TRBD1. The J segment lost 1 base and the V segment lost 0 bases, leaving 6 bases of the junction unmatched. CDR1 is SGDLS and CDR2 is YYNGEE in the germline V gene. This CDR3 is built from 16 residues. Here the CDR3 reads CASSVVTGVTNTEAFF. The DNA for the CDR3 is TGTGCCAGCAGCGTAGTCACAGGGGTGACGAACACTGAAGCTTTCTTT.

This sequence joins TRBV24-1 and TRBJ2-3, with TRBD2 matching 11 bases. The V gene's germline CDR1 is KGHDR and CDR2 SFDVKD. The CDR3 extends over 17 amino acids. Trimming cost V 1 base and J 0 bases; bases outside gene matches: 2. CDR3 amino acids: CATSDFVAGGSTDTQYF. The CDR3 nucleotides are TGTGCCACCAGTGATTTCGTAGCGGGAGGGAGCACAGATACGCAGTATTTT.

The chain employs TRBV7-2 and TRBJ2-7, with 9 bases lining up with TRBD2. CDR3 length: 18 residues. The germline CDR1 and CDR2 sequences are SGHTA and FQGNSA. V lost 2 bases to trimming and J lost 4 bases; unmatched junction nucleotides: 15. CDR3 bases: TGTGCCAGCAGCTTAAGGGGTCACTCCGGGACTAGCAATTACGAGCAGTACTTC. It translates to CASSLRGHSGTSNYEQYF.

The gene calls are TRBV7-6 and TRBJ2-7; 11 bases agree with TRBD2. The CDR3 consists of 16 residues. Germline CDR1 reads SGHVS; CDR2 reads FNYEAQ. Trimming cost V 0 bases and J 4 bases; bases outside gene matches: 5. CDR3 in amino acids: CASSLAGGTSGYEQYF. The CDR3 bases are TGTGCCAGCAGCTTAGCCGGTGGGACTAGCGGATACGAGCAGTACTTC. Filled out from reference TRBV7-6 and TRBJ2-7, the complete variable domain reads GAGVSQSPRYKVTKRGQDVALRCDPISGHVSLYWYRQALGQGPEFLTYFNYEAQQDKSGLPNDRFSAERPEGSISTLTIQRTEQRDSAMYRCASSLAGGTSGYEQYFGPGTRLTVT.

The chain is built from TRBV4-2 and TRBJ2-7; 8 bases match TRBD2. The V gene's germline CDR1 is LGHNA and CDR2 YNFKEQ. The V gene end was trimmed by 1 base and the J gene end by 3 bases; junction bases not matched to a gene: 8. The CDR3 has 16 amino acids. CDR3 sequence (DNA): TGTGCCAGCAGCCAAGGAACATTAGCGGGAATCTACGAGCAGTACTTC. Its protein product is CASSQGTLAGIYEQYF.

The chain carries TRBV14 and TRBJ1-6; D gene uncertain. Trimming removed 1 base at V and 10 bases at J, with 5 bases between. Germline V gene data show CDR1 as SGHDN and CDR2 as FVKESK. The CDR3 extends over 12 amino acids. The CDR3 DNA follows: TGTGCCAGCAGCCAAGTGTCGTCACCCCTCCACTTT. Amino acid sequence: CASSQVSSPLHF.

The chain combines TRBV19 with TRBJ1-1; 10 bases fit TRBD1. CDR3 length equals 16 residues. Trimming removed 4 bases from V and 5 bases from J; junction bases left unmatched: 10. Germline V lookup: CDR1 LNHDA, CDR2 SQIVND (reference sequence). The chain's CDR3 is CASSTRQGAVGTEAFF. The CDR3 coding sequence is TGTGCCAGTAGTACCAGACAGGGGGCAGTAGGGACTGAAGCTTTCTTT. The full variable domain, in which reference TRBV19 and TRBJ1-1 provide the parts outside the CDR3, is DGGITQSPKYLFRKEGQNVTLSCEQNLNHDAMYWYRQDPGQGLRLIYYSQIVNDFQKGDIAEGYSVSREKKESFPLTVTSAQKNPTAFYLCASSTRQGAVGTEAFFGQGTRLTVV.

About this clone itself: The sample contains more than one DNA sequence encoding this CDR3. The chain joins TRBV18 to TRBJ1-1; 11 bases are shared with TRBD1. This CDR3 is 14 amino acids long. V shed 3 bases, J shed 4 bases, and the junction held 1 base outside the gene matches. Germline lookup yields CDR1 KGHSH and CDR2 LQKENI. DNA of the CDR3: TGTGCCAGCTCACCCGGGACAGGGGGCACTGAAGCTTTCTTT. This sequence encodes CASSPGTGGTEAFF. The full variable domain, in which reference TRBV18 and TRBJ1-1 provide the parts outside the CDR3, is NAGVMQNPRHLVRRRGQEARLRCSPMKGHSHVYWYRQLPEEGLKFMVYLQKENIIDESGMPKERFSAEFPKEGPSILRIQQVVRGDSAAYFCASSPGTGGTEAFFGQGTRLTVV.

This clone was seen only a few times. The chain uses TRBV15 and TRBJ1-5; the D gene is possibly TRBD1 (5 bases). The CDR3 length is 13 residues. V shed 8 bases and J shed 0 bases, with 8 bases lying between them. Germline V lookup: CDR1 LNHNV, CDR2 YYDKDF (reference sequence). DNA for the CDR3: TGTGCCACCCAGGGTTTTAGCAATCAGCCCCAGCATTTT. Amino acids: CATQGFSNQPQHF.

The chain joins TRBV21-1 to TRBJ2-5; TRBD2, the D gene given by the table, was not confirmed from the DNA. TRBV21-1 is designated a pseudogene. CDR3 length: 16 amino acids. The CDR3 bases are TGTGCCAGCAGCAAGGGGAGCGGGAGGGCCAAAGAGACCCAGTACTTC. It specifies CASSKGSGRAKETQYF.

The J gene is TRBJ1-4, the V gene TRBV2; TRBD1 is a possible D gene (5 bases). The V gene lost 6 bases and the J gene lost 0 bases, with 11 bases spanning the gap. The CDR3 totals 15 residues. Germline V gives CDR1 SNHLY, CDR2 FYNNEI. CDR3 in DNA: TGTGCCAGCAGCTCCTTAGGGGCAACTAATGAAAAACTGTTTTTT. It is translated as CASSSLGATNEKLFF.

J is TRBJ2-3 and V is TRBV29-1, with D possibly TRBD2 on 6 matching bases. The germline gives CDR1 SQVTM, CDR2 ANQGSEA. This CDR3 is built from 14 residues. Trimming left V 4 bases short and J 0 bases short, with 11 bases between. The CDR3 DNA reads TGCAGCGTTGCTCGGGGGTCTAGCACAGATACGCAGTATTTT. Its protein is CSVARGSSTDTQYF.

The CDR3 region is CASSLTGSKETQYF. As DNA, the CDR3 is TGTGCCAGCTCATTAACAGGGAGTAAAGAGACCCAGTACTTC. V gene TRBV18 combines with J gene TRBJ2-5; TRBD1 is a possible D gene (6 bases). This CDR3 is 14 amino acids long. CDR1 KGHSH and CDR2 LQKENI come from the germline V gene. Trimming cost V 5 bases and J 3 bases, with 13 bases left between them.